The 25 T cell receptor beta chains in this list originate from one sample, sequenced in a study of T-cell reconstitution after alpha-beta-depleted transplantation in children (dated by TCRdb to the mid-2010s). The sample's treatment or condition label is to be understood as: allogeneic hematopoietic cell transplantation with graft depleted of TCRalphabeta T cells and CD19 B cells. Library preparation was by PCR. TCRdb records Illumina HiSeq 2500 as the sequencer. TCR library preparation used molecular barcoding, with unique molecular identifiers applied to normalize quantification of the TCRbeta repertoire. The public reads were reprocessed in TCRdb via fastp at Q25 and MiXCR, keeping in-frame beta chains. Rows are combined by CDR3 protein, so each entry shows the most common genes and DNA. In all, the sample holds some 830,000 distinct CDR3 sequences, and approximately 15% of those were seen once. The ten most abundant clones make up just under 5% of the sample.

The source was PBMCs, mostly from graft donor cells, collected 360 days after TCRalphabeta/CD19-depleted stem cell transplant. The origin of the receptors is a male patient between 5 and 17 years old who had a stem cell transplant for acute lymphoblastic leukemia, so the T cells may come from the graft donor.

This clonotype has ten or more counts. The chain couples TRBV20-1 to TRBJ2-2; D gene ambiguous. Trimming cost V 0 bases and J 5 bases, with 13 bases left between them. From germline, CDR1 is DFQATT and CDR2 SNEGSKA (reference sequence). The CDR3 extends over 15 amino acids. The CDR3 DNA is TGCAGTGCTAGAGAGGGCACGTGGGGAACCGGGGAGCTGTTTTTT. It yields the protein CSAREGTWGTGELFF.

The gene calls are TRBV10-3 and TRBJ2-5; D is perhaps TRBD1 (6 bases). Looked up from germline, CDR1 is ENHRY and CDR2 is SYGVKD. V shed 6 bases and J shed 2 bases, with 10 bases lying between them. CDR3 length equals 13 residues. The CDR3 loop reads CAIRGQTQETQYF. DNA for the CDR3: TGTGCCATCAGAGGACAGACTCAAGAGACCCAGTACTTC.

This clonotype appeared many times. This chain uses TRBV18 with TRBJ2-3; weak D call: TRBD1 (5 bases). Trimming removed 6 bases from V and 10 bases from J, with 20 bases in between. CDR1 KGHSH and CDR2 LQKENI come from the germline V gene. The CDR3 is 14 residues long. CDR3 in DNA: TGTGCCAGCTCCCCGGCAGGGCCCTGTATCGCGCAGTATTTT. The encoded protein is CASSPAGPCIAQYF.

This clonotype was observed a handful of times. CDR3 loop: CASSKPQGDEQYF. Written as DNA, the CDR3 is TGTGCCAGCAGTAAGCCACAGGGGGACGAGCAGTACTTC. The chain employs TRBV2 and TRBJ2-7; TRBD1 aligns across 8 bases. CDR3 length: 13 residues. Losses at the gene ends were 5 bases for V and 5 bases for J; bases not matched to a gene: 5. CDR1 and CDR2 (germline): SNHLY, FYNNEI.

The sample holds many counts of this clonotype. CDR3 sequence reads: CASSTGNPDTQYF. In DNA, the CDR3 is TGTGCCAGCAGCACGGGGAATCCCGATACGCAGTATTTT. The chain recombines TRBV7-2 with TRBJ2-3, with TRBD2 as a possible D gene (5 bases). The CDR3 covers 13 residues. From germline, CDR1 is SGHTA and CDR2 FQGNSA. The V end was cut by 5 bases, the J end by 6 bases, with 12 bases between.

The chain recombines TRBV7-2 with TRBJ2-7; D gene ambiguous. Trimming left V 0 bases short and J 2 bases short, with 26 bases between. The CDR3 is 20 amino acids. The germline gives CDR1 SGHTA, CDR2 FQGNSA. The CDR3 sequence: CASSLALATSPSLRPYEQYF. CDR3 in DNA: TGTGCCAGCAGCTTAGCCCTGGCGACGTCCCCGTCTTTACGTCCCTACGAGCAGTACTTC.

The chain links TRBV12-3 or TRBV12-4 to TRBJ2-3; D call uncertain. The CDR3 runs to 14 residues. V shed 4 bases and J shed 10 bases, with 18 bases lying between them. DNA of the CDR3: TGTGCCAGCAGTTCGCACCTCGAAGGGTCACCGCAGTATTTT. Residues: CASSSHLEGSPQYF.

This clonotype was recorded a few times. V usage is TRBV4-1 and J usage is TRBJ2-5; no clear D. Germline V gene lookup returns CDR1 MGHRA and CDR2 YSYEKL. The CDR3 has 14 residues. V lost 0 bases, J lost 7 bases, and 12 bases lay in between. CDR3 bases: TGCGCCAGCAGCCAAGATACCGTGTTGGGGACCCAGTACTTC. This encodes CASSQDTVLGTQYF.

This clonotype appeared a few times. V gene TRBV10-3 combines with J gene TRBJ1-1, with 7 nucleotides matching TRBD1. CDR1 is ENHRY and CDR2 is SYGVKD in the germline V gene. The CDR3 consists of 14 residues. The J segment lost 11 bases and the V segment lost 6 bases, leaving 15 bases of the junction unmatched. The CDR3 here is CAIRTDRAVNRAFF. The CDR3 DNA is TGTGCCATCAGGACAGACAGGGCGGTGAATCGGGCTTTCTTT.

The gene calls are TRBV15 and TRBJ2-1; 7 nucleotides match TRBD2. The germline V gene has CDR1 LNHNV and CDR2 YYDKDF (reference sequence). Trimming at V came to 4 bases and at J to 1 base, leaving 7 bases not matched to a gene. CDR3 length equals 16 residues. The CDR3 spells CATSKTSEDSYNEQFF. The CDR3, as DNA: TGTGCCACCAGCAAAACTAGCGAGGATTCCTACAATGAGCAGTTCTTC. The full variable domain, completed using reference TRBV15 and TRBJ2-1, is DAMVIQNPRYQVTQFGKPVTLSCSQTLNHNVMYWYQQKSSQAPKLLFHYYDKDFNNEADTPDNFQSRRPNTSFCFLDIRSPGLGDTAMYLCATSKTSEDSYNEQFFGPGTRLTVL.

In its sample, this clonotype was seen many times. The gene calls are TRBV7-6 and TRBJ2-7, with no clear D. Germline loops: CDR1 SGHVS, CDR2 FNYEAQ. This CDR3 is 13 amino acids long. Trimming stripped 5 bases from V and 0 bases from J, with 8 bases between. CDR3 loop: CASSRLSSYEQYF. CDR3 sequence (DNA): TGTGCCAGCAGCCGCCTCAGCTCCTACGAGCAGTACTTC. Looking up the rest from reference TRBV7-6 and TRBJ2-7 gives the full variable domain: GAGVSQSPRYKVTKRGQDVALRCDPISGHVSLYWYRQALGQGPEFLTYFNYEAQQDKSGLPNDRFSAERPEGSISTLTIQRTEQRDSAMYRCASSRLSSYEQYFGPGTRLTVT.

The chain has TRBV20-1 and TRBJ2-7; 10 nucleotides match TRBD2. The CDR3 length is 16 residues. The germline V gene encodes CDR1 DFQATT and CDR2 SNEGSKA (reference sequence). V gave up 1 base and J gave up 2 bases; unmatched junction bases: 8. Here the CDR3 DNA reads TGCAGTGCTAGAGTGCCCAGGACTAGCGGAACCTACGAGCAGTACTTC. It specifies CSARVPRTSGTYEQYF.

The V gene is TRBV29-1, the J gene TRBJ2-7; perhaps TRBD2 as D (6 bases). The germline gives CDR1 SQVTM, CDR2 ANQGSEA. This CDR3 comprises 11 residues. Trimming took off 5 bases at V and 3 bases at J, with 8 bases between the two ends. The CDR3 spells CSVNGGYEQYF. Written as DNA, the CDR3 is TGCAGCGTTAACGGGGGCTACGAGCAGTACTTC.

The V call is TRBV25-1, the J call TRBJ2-1; TRBD2 aligns across 9 bases. The V gene's germline CDR1 is MGHDK and CDR2 SYGVNS. The V and J ends lost 10 bases and 5 bases, in that order; junction bases with no gene match: 9. The CDR3 contains 14 residues. CDR3: CAINSGGPNNEQFF. The CDR3 DNA is TGTGCCATCAATAGCGGGGGCCCCAACAATGAGCAGTTCTTC.

The rearrangement joins TRBV5-1 to TRBJ1-2; TRBD1 might be the D (6 bases). V lost 0 bases and J lost 4, with 19 bases in between. The CDR3 loop spans 17 amino acids. Per the germline V gene, CDR1 is SGHRS and CDR2 is YFSETQ. DNA of the CDR3: TGCGCCAGCAGCTTGGGGGACAACCTCGCTCGTGGCTATGGCTACACCTTC. It specifies CASSLGDNLARGYGYTF.

The rearrangement links TRBV7-2 to TRBJ2-5; 7 bases match TRBD1. CDR3 size: 15 residues. V shed 7 bases, J shed 5 bases, and the junction held 13 bases outside the gene matches. Germline V gene sequence: CDR1 SGHTA, CDR2 FQGNSA. In DNA form, the CDR3 reads TGTGCCAGCACCTCAACCGGGACAGCTCTGGAGACCCAGTACTTC. As protein: CASTSTGTALETQYF.

This clonotype was observed a few times. The CDR3 DNA is TGCGCCAGCAGCCAAGCACTAGCGGGAGTGAGAGAGACCCAGTACTTC. This translates into CASSQALAGVRETQYF. V is TRBV4-1 and J is TRBJ2-5; 11 bases line up with TRBD2. This CDR3 region has 16 residues. With V trimmed by 1 base and J by 4 bases, 5 bases remained unmatched. CDR1 is MGHRA and CDR2 is YSYEKL in the germline V gene.

This clonotype was seen only a few times. This sequence joins TRBV5-1 and TRBJ1-2; weak D call: TRBD1 (5 bases). The CDR3 loop spans 14 amino acids. Per the germline V gene, CDR1 is SGHRS and CDR2 is YFSETQ. Deletions cut 3 bases from V and 4 bases from J, with 13 bases between. The CDR3 reads CASSSESGGYGYTF. DNA of the CDR3: TGCGCCAGCAGCTCCGAAAGCGGGGGCTATGGCTACACCTTC.

This clonotype was counted between two and nine times. This chain connects TRBV2 to TRBJ2-2, with 7 bases identical to TRBD2. The CDR3 length is 14 residues. Germline lookup yields CDR1 SNHLY and CDR2 FYNNEI. J was trimmed by 5 bases and V by 10 bases; bases with no gene match: 10. The CDR3 region has the DNA TGTGCCACCTCATGGGAGGGACTAACCGGGGAGCTGTTTTTT. Amino acid sequence: CATSWEGLTGELFF. Combining the CDR3 with reference TRBV2 and TRBJ2-2 gives the whole variable domain EPEVTQTPSHQVTQMGQEVILRCVPISNHLYFYWYRQILGQKVEFLVSFYNNEISEKSEIFDDQFSVERPDGSNFTLKIRSTKLEDSAMYFCATSWEGLTGELFFGEGSRLTVL.

The chain has TRBV20-1 and TRBJ1-2; 10 bases align to TRBD1. Germline V lookup: CDR1 DFQATT, CDR2 SNEGSKA (reference sequence). With 5 bases clipped from V and 2 bases from J, the junction kept 5 bases outside the gene matches. The length of the CDR3 is 14 residues. CDR3 sequence reads: CSAGDRGRNYGYTF. The CDR3 nucleotides read TGCAGTGCTGGTGACAGGGGGCGGAACTATGGCTACACCTTC.

This clonotype was seen at least ten times. The J gene is TRBJ1-2, the V gene TRBV29-1; D unclear. Germline loops: CDR1 SQVTM, CDR2 ANQGSEA. The CDR3 extends over 12 amino acids. V was clipped by 5 bases and J by 4 bases, with 11 bases between them. The CDR3: CSVLDAAYGYTF. In nucleotides, the CDR3 is TGCAGCGTTCTCGACGCGGCCTATGGCTACACCTTC.

The chain couples TRBV20-1 to TRBJ1-6; D unresolved. The CDR3 runs 13 residues. V dropped 3 bases and J dropped 7 bases, with 10 bases sitting between them. In germline, CDR1 is DFQATT, CDR2 SNEGSKA (reference sequence). The CDR3 protein is CSARVRLNSPLHF. CDR3 in DNA: TGCAGTGCTAGGGTCAGGCTCAATTCACCCCTCCACTTT.

This clonotype came up a few times. The chain links TRBV7-9 to TRBJ1-1, with 11 nucleotides matching TRBD1. Germline assignment: CDR1 SEHNR and CDR2 FQNEAQ (reference sequence). V lost 6 bases and J lost 4; bases outside the gene matches: 7. This CDR3 contains 15 residues. The DNA for the CDR3 is TGTGCCAGCAGTGGTCGGGACAGGGGGTTCACTGAAGCTTTCTTT. It translates to CASSGRDRGFTEAFF.

This clonotype is a singleton in its sample. V gene TRBV28 combines with J gene TRBJ2-1, with 7 bases identical to TRBD2. This CDR3 is built from 16 residues. Germline values: CDR1 MDHEN, CDR2 SYDVKM. V trimming: 3 bases; J trimming: 1 base; junction bases outside the gene matches: 6. CDR3 nucleotide sequence: TGTGCCAGCAGTTTCCCCCTAGCGGATTCCTACAATGAGCAGTTCTTC. Protein: CASSFPLADSYNEQFF.

This clonotype has just a few counts. Its ends do not fully match the called genes, so a read error is possible. The chain has TRBV9 and TRBJ2-1; D possibly corresponds to TRBD2 (5 bases). The CDR3 is 14 amino acids. The V gene's germline CDR1 is SGDLS and CDR2 YYNGEE. The CDR3 nucleotides are TGTGCCAGCAGCGTAGTAGCTAGCTACGATGAGCAGTTCTTC. Translating it yields CASSVVASYDEQFF.